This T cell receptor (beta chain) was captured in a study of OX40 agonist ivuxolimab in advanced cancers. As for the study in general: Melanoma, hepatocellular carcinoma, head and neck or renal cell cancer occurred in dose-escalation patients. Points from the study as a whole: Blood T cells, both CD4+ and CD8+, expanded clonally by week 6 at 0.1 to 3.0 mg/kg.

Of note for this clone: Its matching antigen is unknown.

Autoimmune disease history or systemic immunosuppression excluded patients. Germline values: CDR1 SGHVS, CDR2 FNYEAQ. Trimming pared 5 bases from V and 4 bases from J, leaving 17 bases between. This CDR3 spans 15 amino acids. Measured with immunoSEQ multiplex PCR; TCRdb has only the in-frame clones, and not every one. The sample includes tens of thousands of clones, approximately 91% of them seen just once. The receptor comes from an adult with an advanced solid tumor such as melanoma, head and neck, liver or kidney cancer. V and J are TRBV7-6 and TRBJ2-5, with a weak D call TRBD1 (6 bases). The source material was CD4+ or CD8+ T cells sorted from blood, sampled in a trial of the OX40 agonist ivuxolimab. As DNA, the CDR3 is TGTGCCAGCAGCCCCCGAGGGGACATTCCAGAGACCCAGTACTTC. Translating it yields CASSPRGDIPETQYF.